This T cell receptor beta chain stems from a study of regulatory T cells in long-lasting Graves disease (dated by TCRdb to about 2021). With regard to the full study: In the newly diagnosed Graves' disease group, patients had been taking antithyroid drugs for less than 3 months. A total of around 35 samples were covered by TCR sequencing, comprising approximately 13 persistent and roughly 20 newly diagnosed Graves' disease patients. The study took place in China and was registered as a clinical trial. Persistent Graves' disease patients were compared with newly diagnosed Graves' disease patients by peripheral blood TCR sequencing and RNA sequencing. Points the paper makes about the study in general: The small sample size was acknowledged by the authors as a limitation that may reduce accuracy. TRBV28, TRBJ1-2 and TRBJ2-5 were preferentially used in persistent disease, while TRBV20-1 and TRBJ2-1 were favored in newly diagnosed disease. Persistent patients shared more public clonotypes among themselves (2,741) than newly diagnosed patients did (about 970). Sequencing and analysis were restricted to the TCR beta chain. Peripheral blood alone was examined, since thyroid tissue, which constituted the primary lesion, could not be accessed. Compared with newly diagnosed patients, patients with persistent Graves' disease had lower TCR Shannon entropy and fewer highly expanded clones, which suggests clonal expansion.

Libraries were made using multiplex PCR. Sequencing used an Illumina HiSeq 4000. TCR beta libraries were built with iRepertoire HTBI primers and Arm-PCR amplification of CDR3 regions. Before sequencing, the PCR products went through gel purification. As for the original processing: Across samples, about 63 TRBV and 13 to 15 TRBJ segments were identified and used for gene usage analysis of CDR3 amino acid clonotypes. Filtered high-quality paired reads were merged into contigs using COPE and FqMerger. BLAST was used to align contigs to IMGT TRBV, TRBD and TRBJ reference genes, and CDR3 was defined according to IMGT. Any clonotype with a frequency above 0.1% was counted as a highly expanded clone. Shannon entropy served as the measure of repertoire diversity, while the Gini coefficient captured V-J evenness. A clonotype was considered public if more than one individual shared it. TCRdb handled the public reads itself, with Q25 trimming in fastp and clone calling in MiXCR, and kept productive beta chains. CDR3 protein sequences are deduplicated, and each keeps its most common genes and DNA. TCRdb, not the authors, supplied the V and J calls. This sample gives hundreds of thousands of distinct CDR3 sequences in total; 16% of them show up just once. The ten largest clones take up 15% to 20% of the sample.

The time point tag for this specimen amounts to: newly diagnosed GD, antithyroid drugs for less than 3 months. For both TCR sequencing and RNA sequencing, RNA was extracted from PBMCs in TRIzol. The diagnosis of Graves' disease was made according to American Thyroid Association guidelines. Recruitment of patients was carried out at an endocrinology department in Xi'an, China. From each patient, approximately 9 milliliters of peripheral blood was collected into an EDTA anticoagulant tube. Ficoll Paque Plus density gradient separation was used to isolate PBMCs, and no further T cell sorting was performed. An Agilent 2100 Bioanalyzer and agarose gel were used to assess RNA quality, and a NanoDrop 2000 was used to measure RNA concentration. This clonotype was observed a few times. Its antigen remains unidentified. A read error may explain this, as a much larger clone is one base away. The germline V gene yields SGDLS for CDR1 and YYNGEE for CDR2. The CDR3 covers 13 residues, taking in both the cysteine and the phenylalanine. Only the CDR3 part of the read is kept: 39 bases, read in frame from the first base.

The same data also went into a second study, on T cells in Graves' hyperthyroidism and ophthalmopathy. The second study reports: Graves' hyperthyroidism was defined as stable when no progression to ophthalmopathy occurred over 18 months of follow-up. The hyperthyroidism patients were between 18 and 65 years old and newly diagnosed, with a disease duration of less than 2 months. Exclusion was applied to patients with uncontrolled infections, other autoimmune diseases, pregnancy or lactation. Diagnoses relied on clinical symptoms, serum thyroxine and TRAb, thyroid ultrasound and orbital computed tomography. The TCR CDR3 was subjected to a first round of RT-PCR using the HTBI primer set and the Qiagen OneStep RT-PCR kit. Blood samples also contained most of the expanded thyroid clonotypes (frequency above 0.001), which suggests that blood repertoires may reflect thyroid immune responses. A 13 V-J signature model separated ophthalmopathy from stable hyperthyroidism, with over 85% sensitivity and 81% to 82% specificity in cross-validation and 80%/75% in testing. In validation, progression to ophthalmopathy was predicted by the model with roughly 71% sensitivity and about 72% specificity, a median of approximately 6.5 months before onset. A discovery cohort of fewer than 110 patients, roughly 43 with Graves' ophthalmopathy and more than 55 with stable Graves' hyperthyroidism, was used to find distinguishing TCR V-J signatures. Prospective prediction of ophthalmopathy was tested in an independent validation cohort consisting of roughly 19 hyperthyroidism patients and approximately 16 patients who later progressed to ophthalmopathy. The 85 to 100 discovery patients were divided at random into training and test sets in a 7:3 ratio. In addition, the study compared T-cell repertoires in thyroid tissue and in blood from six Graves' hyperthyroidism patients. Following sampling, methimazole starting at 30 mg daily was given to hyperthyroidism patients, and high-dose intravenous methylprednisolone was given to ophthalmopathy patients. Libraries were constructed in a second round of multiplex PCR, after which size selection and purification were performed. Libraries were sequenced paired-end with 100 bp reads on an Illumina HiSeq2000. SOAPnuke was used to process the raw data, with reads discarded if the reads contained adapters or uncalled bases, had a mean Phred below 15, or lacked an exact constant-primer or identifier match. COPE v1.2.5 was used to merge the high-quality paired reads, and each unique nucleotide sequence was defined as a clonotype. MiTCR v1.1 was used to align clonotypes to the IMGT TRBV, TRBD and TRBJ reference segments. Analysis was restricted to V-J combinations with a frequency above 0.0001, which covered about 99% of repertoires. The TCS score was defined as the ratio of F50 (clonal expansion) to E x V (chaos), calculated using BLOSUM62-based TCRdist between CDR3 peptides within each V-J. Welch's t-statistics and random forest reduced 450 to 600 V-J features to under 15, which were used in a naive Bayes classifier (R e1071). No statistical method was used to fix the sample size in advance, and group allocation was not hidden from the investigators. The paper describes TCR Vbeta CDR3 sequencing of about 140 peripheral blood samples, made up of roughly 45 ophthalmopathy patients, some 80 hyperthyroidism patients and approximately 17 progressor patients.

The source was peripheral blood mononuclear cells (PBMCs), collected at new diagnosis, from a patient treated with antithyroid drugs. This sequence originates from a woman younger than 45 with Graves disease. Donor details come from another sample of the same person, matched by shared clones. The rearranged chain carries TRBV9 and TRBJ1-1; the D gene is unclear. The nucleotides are TGTGCCAGCGGCGTAGAGTCCGACACTGAAGCTTTCTTT. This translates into CASGVESDTEAFF.